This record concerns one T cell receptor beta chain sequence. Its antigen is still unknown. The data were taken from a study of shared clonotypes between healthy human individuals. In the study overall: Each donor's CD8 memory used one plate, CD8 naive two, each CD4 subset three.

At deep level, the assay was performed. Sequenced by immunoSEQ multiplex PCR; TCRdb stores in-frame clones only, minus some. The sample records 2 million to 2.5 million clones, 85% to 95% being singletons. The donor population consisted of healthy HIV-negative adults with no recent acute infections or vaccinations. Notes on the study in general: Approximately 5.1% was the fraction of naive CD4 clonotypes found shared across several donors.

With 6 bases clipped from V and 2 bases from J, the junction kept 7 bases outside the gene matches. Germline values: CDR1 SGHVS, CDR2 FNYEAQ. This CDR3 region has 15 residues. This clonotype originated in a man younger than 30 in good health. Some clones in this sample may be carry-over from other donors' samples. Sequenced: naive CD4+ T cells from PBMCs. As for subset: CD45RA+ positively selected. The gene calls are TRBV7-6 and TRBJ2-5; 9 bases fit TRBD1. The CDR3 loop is CASSQQGAGQETQYF. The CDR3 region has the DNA TGTGCCAGCAGTCAACAGGGGGCTGGACAAGAGACCCAGTACTTC.